The 3 T cell receptor beta chains below all came from one sample that was sequenced in a study of cytomegalovirus exposure and HLA in healthy donors. Use of 60 Vbeta and 13 Jbeta primers characterized the PCR. Only in-frame clones appear in the TCRdb table, and some are missing; sequencing was by immunoSEQ multiplex PCR. In the table there are approximately 140,000 clones, around 77% of which are singletons. The sample taken for sequencing was PBMCs. All receptors come from a woman aged 45-60 years in good health and CMV-seronegative.

The rearrangement joins TRBV10-3 to TRBJ2-5, with D possibly being TRBD2 (6 bases). V was trimmed by 7 bases and J by 5 bases, leaving 14 bases between them. CDR3 length: 13 residues. Germline values: CDR1 ENHRY, CDR2 SYGVKD. Written as DNA, the CDR3 is TGTGCCATCAAGGCGGGGCTGAGGGAGACCCAGTACTTC. Translating it yields CAIKAGLRETQYF.

The V call is TRBV7-2, the J call TRBJ2-3; 9 bases agree with TRBD1. The length of the CDR3 is 15 residues. V lost 6 bases, J lost 6 bases, and 10 bases stayed unmatched. The germline gives CDR1 SGHTA, CDR2 FQGNSA. The CDR3 sequence: CASRLTGGTFDTQYF. In DNA, the CDR3 is TGTGCCAGCAGGTTGACAGGGGGTACATTTGATACGCAGTATTTT.

The chain combines TRBV7-2 with TRBJ1-3; D unresolved. Germline V gene data show CDR1 as SGHTA and CDR2 as FQGNSA. CDR3 length: 16 residues. The V and J ends lost 2 bases and 3 bases respectively, with 14 bases between them. The CDR3 sequence is CASSLKGGLGGNTIYF. The CDR3 coding sequence is TGTGCCAGCAGCTTAAAAGGCGGACTTGGTGGAAACACCATATATTTT.